These T cell receptor beta chains were read from a single sample in a study of T cells after yellow fever vaccination. One entry per CDR3 protein results from TCRdb running MiXCR on the 5' RACE reads. The sample consists of about 320,000 distinct CDR3 sequences, 3.5% to 4.5% of them appearing once. Sequencing used PBMCs, obtained 15 days after the yellow fever booster vaccination. All receptors derive from a man aged 18 to 29 who received the YFV17D yellow fever vaccine. Each CDR3 is given with its conserved first and last residue. The D gene is left open where the match is weak. Size tells how often a clone was seen (once, few, many) or the class of an expanded clone, and some rows leave it out.

TGTGCCAGCGGATTGGGCAGCCACACTGAAGCTTTCTTT,CASGLGSHTEAFF,13,few,.,TRBJ1-1,TRBV27
TGTGCCAGCAGCCGAAGGAGTGTAATGCGGGGGGCGTACCAAGAGACCCAGTACTTC,CASSRRSVMRGAYQETQYF,19,many,TRBD2,TRBJ2-5,TRBV7-9
TGTGCCAGCAGCGTACATGCCGGGGGAATCTCTGGAAACACCATATATTTT,CASSVHAGGISGNTIYF,17,few,.,TRBJ1-3,TRBV9
TGTGCCACCAGCAGGGAAGGGACAGGTGGCACAGATACGCAGTATTTT,CATSREGTGGTDTQYF,16,many,TRBD1,TRBJ2-3,TRBV15
TGCGCCAGCAGCCAAGGGACCTTTTCCGATCAGCCCCAGCATTTT,CASSQGTFSDQPQHF,15,.,.,TRBJ1-5,TRBV4-3
TGCGCCAGCAGCGCGGCAAACACCGGGGAGCTGTTTTTT,CASSAANTGELFF,13,many,.,TRBJ2-2,TRBV5-1
TGCGCCAGCAGCTCAGGACAGGACCACTATGGCTACACCTTC,CASSSGQDHYGYTF,14,many,TRBD1,TRBJ1-2,TRBV5-1
TGTGCCAGCAGCCGACACGTTCTTAGCGGGGGGCTCACAGATACGCAGTATTTT,CASSRHVLSGGLTDTQYF,18,many,TRBD2,TRBJ2-3,TRBV7-3
TGCGCCAGCAGCTTGGGGGACAGGTGGACCTATGGCTACACCTTC,CASSLGDRWTYGYTF,15,few,TRBD1,TRBJ1-2,TRBV5-1
TGCGCCAGCAGCTTCCCCGGGACTGGCACAGATACGCAGTATTTT,CASSFPGTGTDTQYF,15,many,.,TRBJ2-3,TRBV5-1
TGTGCCAGCAGCCGCGACAGGGAAAACTATGGCTACACCTTC,CASSRDRENYGYTF,14,.,TRBD1,TRBJ1-2,TRBV7-9
TGCGCCAGCAGCAGAGGCCACGAGCAGTACTTC,CASSRGHEQYF,11,.,.,TRBJ2-7,TRBV4-1
TGCGCCAGCAGCCAGACTTGGGACAATCGGGGGCCTAACTATGGCTACACCTTC,CASSQTWDNRGPNYGYTF,18,.,.,TRBJ1-2,TRBV4-1
TGTGCCAGCAGCAGGACTGGGAACGGGTACAATGAGCAGTTCTTC,CASSRTGNGYNEQFF,15,many,.,TRBJ2-1,TRBV6-5
TGTGCCAGCAGCTTAGCGGGGGTCGCCCCCAAAAACATTCAGTACTTC,CASSLAGVAPKNIQYF,16,many,.,TRBJ2-4,TRBV7-9
TGCGCCAGCAGTGACAGCCCCCGGGACAGGGACTACGAGCAGTACTTC,CASSDSPRDRDYEQYF,16,many,TRBD1,TRBJ2-7,TRBV10-1
TGTGCCAGCAGCCAAGAGAGGTCGGGTGGTGGGGCCAACGTCCTGACTTTC,CASSQERSGGGANVLTF,17,many,.,TRBJ2-6,TRBV3-1
TGTGCCAGCAGCTTCCCCTCGCTAGCGGGGGGTTTCTACAATGAGCAGTTCTTC,CASSFPSLAGGFYNEQFF,18,.,TRBD2,TRBJ2-1,TRBV7-6
TGCAGTGCCATGGGGGGACAGGGTGTCTACGAGCAGTACTTC,CSAMGGQGVYEQYF,14,few,TRBD1,TRBJ2-7,TRBV20-1
TGCAGCGTTCCCAACATCGGTGGCTACACCTTC,CSVPNIGGYTF,11,.,.,TRBJ1-2,TRBV29-1
TGTGCCAGCAGTCCTTGGGGGAACACTGAAGCTTTCTTT,CASSPWGNTEAFF,13,many,.,TRBJ1-1,TRBV12-3/TRBV12-4